A selection of T cell receptor beta chains follows, all from one sample in a study of cytomegalovirus exposure and HLA in healthy donors. Produced via immunoSEQ multiplex PCR; TCRdb's table is partial and in-frame only. The record lists over 100,000 clones, of which the ten most abundant hold approximately 1.7%. Sequenced sample: PBMCs. The receptors here all came from a woman between 35 and 50 years old in good health and CMV-seropositive. The CDR3 runs from the conserved cysteine through the conserved F or W. Each record gives: clone size, V gene, J gene, D gene, CDR3 DNA, CDR3 protein. The D gene is left open where the match is weak. A clone size is listed for some rows: how often the clone was seen (once, few, many), or a class if it is expanded.

>-|TRBV28|TRBJ2-2|TRBD2
TGTGCCAGCTGGGGATGGGGCGGGAGTTTCTCCGGGGAGCTGTTTTTT
CASWGWGGSFSGELFF
>-|TRBV9|TRBJ2-6|-
TGTGCCAGCAGCCTAGTTGGGGGGAGCTCTGGGGCCAACGTCCTGACTTTC
CASSLVGGSSGANVLTF
>-|TRBV6-5|TRBJ1-1|-
TGTGCCAGCTTCTCAGGGCCCCTAGAAGCTTTCTTT
CASFSGPLEAFF
>-|TRBV28|TRBJ1-2|-
TGTGCCAGCAGAGAGCAGGGAGGCCCTAACTATGGCTACACCTTC
CASREQGGPNYGYTF
>-|TRBV27|TRBJ1-2|-
TGTGCCAGCAGTTTTGTTTCGGGGGATGGCTACACCTTC
CASSFVSGDGYTF
>-|TRBV19|TRBJ2-7|TRBD2
TGTGCCAGTAGTACATTTGCGGGGGTTGGTTACGAGCAGTACTTC
CASSTFAGVGYEQYF
>medium-sized|TRBV27|TRBJ2-7|-
TGTGCCAGCAGTTTACAGGGTCCCCCCTACGAGCAGTACTTC
CASSLQGPPYEQYF
>-|TRBV11-1|TRBJ2-1|TRBD2
TGTGCCAGCAGCTTAGTTCATAGCGGGACAAGGGCCAATGAGCAGTTCTTC
CASSLVHSGTRANEQFF
>-|TRBV10-3|TRBJ2-3|TRBD1
TGTGCCATCAGTGATCCCTCGGGACAGCATACAGATACGCAGTATTTT
CAISDPSGQHTDTQYF
>-|TRBV30|TRBJ1-1|-
TGTGCCTGGAGTGTATATACGGGGAACACTGAAGCTTTCTTT
CAWSVYTGNTEAFF
>-|TRBV15|TRBJ1-1|-
TGTGCCACCACCTCCGGCGGCCCTGAAGCTTTCTTT
CATTSGGPEAFF
>-|TRBV10-2|TRBJ1-3|-
TGCGCCAGCAGTGATGAGGTCGAGCGAAACACCATATATTTT
CASSDEVERNTIYF
>-|TRBV29-1|TRBJ1-4|-
TGCAGCGTGACCTTGGGGGGTCAAGTAGAAAAACTGTTTTTT
CSVTLGGQVEKLFF
>-|TRBV6-1|TRBJ2-4|TRBD2
TGTGCCAGCAGCCACGCCCGGGACTACCTAAACATTCAGTACTTC
CASSHARDYLNIQYF
>-|TRBV5-1|TRBJ2-3|TRBD2
TGCGCCAGCAGCTCGCTGGGGAGGGCAGATACGCAGTATTTT
CASSSLGRADTQYF
>-|TRBV10-3|TRBJ2-5|-
TGTGCCATCAGTGAGTCAAGGAGTGGCGAGACCCAGTACTTC
CAISESRSGETQYF
>-|TRBV10-3|TRBJ1-5|-
TGTGCCATCAGTGAGGCAGGCAATCAGCCCCAGCATTTT
CAISEAGNQPQHF
>-|TRBV28|TRBJ2-2|-
TGTGGCAGCATCGGGGCTAGCGTTAACACCGGGGAGCTGTTTTTT
CGSIGASVNTGELFF
>-|TRBV5-1|TRBJ2-7|-
TGCGCCAGCAGCTTGGCGCAGGGCCCGACCTACGAGCAGTGCTTC
CASSLAQGPTYEQCF
>-|TRBV5-6|TRBJ2-7|-
TGTGCCAGCAGCGCCCTGACCCGGGGCTACGAGCAGTACTTC
CASSALTRGYEQYF
>-|TRBV5-1|TRBJ2-3|-
TGCGCCAGCAGCTTTACACAGAACACAGATACGCAGTATTTT
CASSFTQNTDTQYF
>-|TRBV15|TRBJ1-3|-
TGTGCCACCAGCAGAGATCTCGTCTCCGGAAACACCATATATTTT
CATSRDLVSGNTIYF
>-|TRBV7-9|TRBJ1-1|-
TGTGCCAGCAGCGCCTTCTCAGGGGTGAACACTGAAGCTTTCTTT
CASSAFSGVNTEAFF
>-|TRBV29-1|TRBJ2-1|-
TGCAGCGTTGAAGATGTGGGAGGTGAGCAGTTCTTC
CSVEDVGGEQFF
>-|TRBV6-5|TRBJ2-1|TRBD1
TGTGCCAGCAGTCCGACAGGGGGGGATGAGCAGTTCTTC
CASSPTGGDEQFF
>-|TRBV19|TRBJ1-1|TRBD1
TGTGCCAGTAGTGTAGGAGGGGGCGAGGGCACTGAAGCTTTCTTT
CASSVGGGEGTEAFF
>-|TRBV10-1|TRBJ2-1|TRBD2
TGCGCCAGCAGCGATGGGCTAGCGGGAGACAATGAGCAGTTCTTC
CASSDGLAGDNEQFF
>-|TRBV7-2|TRBJ2-7|TRBD1
TGTGCCAGCAGCTCTCGGACAGGTTCCTACGAGCAGTACTTC
CASSSRTGSYEQYF
>-|TRBV19|TRBJ2-7|TRBD2
TGTGCCAGTTCGTCGGGACTAACACGCGAGCAGTACTTC
CASSSGLTREQYF
>-|TRBV9|TRBJ2-1|-
TGTGCCAGCAGCGCCACACTAGTCCATGAGCAGTTCTTC
CASSATLVHEQFF
>-|TRBV5-1|TRBJ2-1|-
TGCGCCAGCAGCTTGGCCAGTTATGTCTCCTACAATGAGCAGTTCTTC
CASSLASYVSYNEQFF
>-|TRBV29-1|TRBJ1-1|TRBD1
TGCAGCGTTGGGACAGGGGAGACTGAAGCTTTCTTT
CSVGTGETEAFF
>-|TRBV2|TRBJ1-2|-
TGTGCCAGCAGTGAAGTTCATAGGGGGGGATCTTATGGCTACACCTTC
CASSEVHRGGSYGYTF
>-|TRBV21-1|TRBJ2-1|-
TGTGCCAGCAGCGCATCTTGGGGTCTAGCGGACAATGAGCAGTTCTTC
CASSASWGLADNEQFF
>-|TRBV13|TRBJ2-2|TRBD2
TGTGCCAGCAGCCTGCTAGCGGGAGAGGCCGGGGAGCTGTTTTTT
CASSLLAGEAGELFF
>-|TRBV4-1|TRBJ1-1|TRBD1
TGCGCCAGCAGCCACCAGGACAGGGGTGGGACTGAAGCTTTCTTT
CASSHQDRGGTEAFF
>-|TRBV7-3|TRBJ2-1|-
TGTGCCAGCAGCCTCGCCGGGAGCTCCTACAATGAGCAGTTCTTC
CASSLAGSSYNEQFF
>-|TRBV4-1|TRBJ2-5|TRBD1
TGCGCCAGCAGCCAGGGACAGGGAGTAGAGACCCAGTACTTC
CASSQGQGVETQYF
>-|TRBV15|TRBJ2-2|-
TGTGCCACCAGCAGGGAGAGGGTTGGCGGGAAGCTGTTTTTT
CATSRERVGGKLFF
>-|TRBV13|TRBJ1-2|TRBD1
TGTGCCAGCAGCTTAAGGGACAGCCTTAGCTACACCTTC
CASSLRDSLSYTF
>-|TRBV5-5|TRBJ1-5|-
TGTGCCAGCAGCTTGGCCGGGGGTAGGGGCTGGAATCAGCCCCAGCATTTT
CASSLAGGRGWNQPQHF
>-|TRBV6-5|TRBJ2-2|TRBD1
TGTGCCAGCCAAACAGGGGGCGCGACCGGGGAGCTGTTTTTT
CASQTGGATGELFF